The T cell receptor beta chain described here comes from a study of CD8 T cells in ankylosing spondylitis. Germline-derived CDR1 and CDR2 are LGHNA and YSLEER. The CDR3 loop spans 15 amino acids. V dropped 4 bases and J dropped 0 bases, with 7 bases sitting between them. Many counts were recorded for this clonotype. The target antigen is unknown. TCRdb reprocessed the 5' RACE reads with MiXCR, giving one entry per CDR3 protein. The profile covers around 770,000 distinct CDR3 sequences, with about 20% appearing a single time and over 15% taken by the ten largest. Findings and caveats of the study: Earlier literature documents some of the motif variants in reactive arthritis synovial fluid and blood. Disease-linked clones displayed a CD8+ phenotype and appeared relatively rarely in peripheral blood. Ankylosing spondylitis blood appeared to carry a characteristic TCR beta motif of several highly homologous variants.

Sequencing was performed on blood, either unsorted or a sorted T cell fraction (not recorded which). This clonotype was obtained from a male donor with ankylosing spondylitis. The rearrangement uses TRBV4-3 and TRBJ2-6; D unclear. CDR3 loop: CASSPDFSGANVLTF. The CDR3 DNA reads TGCGCCAGCAGCCCAGACTTCTCTGGGGCCAACGTCCTGACTTTC.